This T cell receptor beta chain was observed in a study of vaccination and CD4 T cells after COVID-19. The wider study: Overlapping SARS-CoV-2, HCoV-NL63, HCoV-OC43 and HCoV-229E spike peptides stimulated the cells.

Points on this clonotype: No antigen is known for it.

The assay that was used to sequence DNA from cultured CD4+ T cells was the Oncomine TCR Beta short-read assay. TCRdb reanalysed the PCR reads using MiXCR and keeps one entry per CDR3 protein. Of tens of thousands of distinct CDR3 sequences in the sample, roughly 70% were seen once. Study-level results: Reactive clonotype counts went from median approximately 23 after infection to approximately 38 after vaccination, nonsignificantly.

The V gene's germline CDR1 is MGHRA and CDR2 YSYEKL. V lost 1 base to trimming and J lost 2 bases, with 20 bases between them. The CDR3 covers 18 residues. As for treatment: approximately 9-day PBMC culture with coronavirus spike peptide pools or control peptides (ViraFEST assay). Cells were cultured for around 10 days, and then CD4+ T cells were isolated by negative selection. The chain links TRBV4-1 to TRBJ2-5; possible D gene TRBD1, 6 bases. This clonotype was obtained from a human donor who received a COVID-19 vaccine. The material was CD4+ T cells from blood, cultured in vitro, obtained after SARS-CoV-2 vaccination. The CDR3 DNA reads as TGCGCCAGCAGCCAAGGGGTCAGCGTGACAGGTGGGCAAGAGACCCAGTACTTC. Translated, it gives CASSQGVSVTGGQETQYF.